This T cell receptor beta chain was captured by sequencing in a study of CD4 T cells in lung cancer (dated by TCRdb to the late 2010s). At the level of the whole study: To find responses to candidate mutation-encoded neoepitopes, the study screened blood T cells from NSCLC patients and isolated neoantigen-specific CD4+ T-cell clones and TCRs. A few patients undergoing curative-intent resections for stage I-III non-small cell lung cancer provided the tumor and non-adjacent lung tissue. The resected patients had lung adenocarcinoma or squamous cell carcinoma, were aged 60 to 69 at blood donation, and mostly were former smokers. Treatments received by the patients before blood donation included platinum chemotherapy, and some patients received nivolumab or pembrolizumab. The frequency of neoantigen-specific clonotypes in tumor resections, non-adjacent lung and cultured T-cell products was followed using TCRB deep sequencing. Paper-wide results and their limitations: Some blood-derived responses might reflect in vitro priming of naive T cells or cross-reactivity rather than memory responses to the cancer.

The library came from the immunoSEQ multiplex PCR assay. DNA was isolated using Qiagen DNeasy or QIAamp micro DNA kits, and TCRB was sequenced using the Adaptive Biotechnology human TCRB sequencing kit. An Illumina MiSeq was used to sequence the TCRB libraries. For the original study's pipeline: The kit provider's software was used to analyze TCRB sequence data, and Fisher's exact test was used to test clonotype templates for tumor enrichment. TCRdb's version of the immuneACCESS table is confined to in-frame rearrangements and falls short of the full clone set. An unresolved V gene accounts for under half of the shortfall where checked; the remainder is of unknown origin. That table is the source of V, J and clone size, and D and trimming were worked out from the DNA. The sample table holds more than 9,000 clones, of which more than 60% were seen once. The ten largest clones represent approximately 15% of the sample.

V loses 5 bases, J loses 7 bases, and the germline ends lie 21 bases apart. Sequences MNHEY (CDR1) and SMNVEV (CDR2) are obtained from the germline V gene (reference sequence). Reading from cysteine to phenylalanine, the CDR3 counts 15 amino acids. Only the CDR3 part of the read is kept: 45 bases, read in frame from the first base. Non-adjacent lung tissue was taken as far as possible from the malignant lesion, at least 3 cm away, from the same resection. About this clone: What this receptor recognizes is not known. Base qualities are missing; no much larger clone stands one base away.

Rearrangement joined TRBV27 to TRBJ2-7; TRBD2 might be the D gene, on 6 matching bases. The sequenced sample consisted of normal lung tissue taken away from the tumor. This receptor was taken from a man aged 55-75 years with non-small cell lung cancer. CDR3 loop: CASSTWAGSRGEQYF. In nucleotide form, the sequence is TGTGCCAGCAGTACCTGGGCGGGGTCCCGAGGGGAGCAGTACTTC.